A selection of T cell receptor beta chains follows, all from one sample in a study of blood T cell repertoires in COVID-19. The method was immunoSEQ multiplex PCR; TCRdb's version includes in-frame clones alone and lacks a portion of them. The sample yields 40,000 to 55,000 clones, 82% seen once. The sequenced sample was peripheral blood. These receptors were collected from a woman in her 70s with acute or convalescent COVID-19. CDR3s include the opening cysteine and the closing phenylalanine or tryptophan. Fields, in order: J gene, V gene, clone size, D gene, CDR3 DNA, CDR3 protein. A D gene is named only where the DNA matches it firmly. For some rows the clone size is stated as once, few or many, or as a class when expanded; others skip it.

TRBJ2-2,TRBV7-6,.,TRBD2,TGTGCCAGCAGCTCGCCGGGACTAGCGGTTCCCGGGGAGCTGTTTTTT,CASSSPGLAVPGELFF
TRBJ2-6,TRBV5-1,.,TRBD1,TGCGCCAGCAGCTCGGGACAGATAGCTGGGGCCAACGTCCTGACTTTC,CASSSGQIAGANVLTF
TRBJ1-6,TRBV30,.,TRBD1,TGTGCCTGGAGTGGGGGACAGGGGGCACCACCCCTCCACTTT,CAWSGGQGAPPLHF
TRBJ1-4,TRBV9,.,.,TGTGCCAGCAGCGCGCTTCAGGGAGGGGGTGAAAAACTGTTTTTT,CASSALQGGGEKLFF
TRBJ2-1,TRBV5-8,.,.,TGTGCCAGCAGCTTTTTGCAGGGTCACTCCTACAATGAGCAGTTCTTC,CASSFLQGHSYNEQFF
TRBJ1-1,TRBV30,.,.,TGTGCCTGGAGTAACAGGGTTACTGAAGCTTTCTTT,CAWSNRVTEAFF
TRBJ1-5,TRBV11-2,.,.,TGTGCCAGCAGCTTAGGGCAGGGTCCCAATCAGCCCCAGCATTTT,CASSLGQGPNQPQHF
TRBJ1-1,TRBV5-4,once,.,TGTGCCAGCAGCTCCACAGGGATGACTGAAGCTTTCTTT,CASSSTGMTEAFF
TRBJ1-2,TRBV3-1/TRBV3-2,.,.,TGTGCCAGCAGCCAAGTTTCGGGCAGGGGCGACGGCTACACCTTC,CASSQVSGRGDGYTF
TRBJ1-1,TRBV2,.,.,TGTGCCAGCAGTGAAGGTTTAAGGGGGATAACTGAAGCTTTCTTT,CASSEGLRGITEAFF
TRBJ2-7,TRBV20-1,.,.,TGCAGTGCTAGCCCGGGTCCGTACTTC,CSASPGPYF
TRBJ1-2,TRBV27,.,TRBD1,TGTGCCAGCAGTTCTGCGGGACAGGGGGGGTTTGAGTATGGCTACACCTTC,CASSSAGQGGFEYGYTF
TRBJ2-7,TRBV13,.,.,TGTGCCAGCAGCTTAGCCGGACTATCCTACGAGCAGTACTTC,CASSLAGLSYEQYF
TRBJ2-3,TRBV29-1,.,.,TGCAGCGTTCCCTTCGCTCGGGGAATACCCCTCACAGATACGCAGTATTTT,CSVPFARGIPLTDTQYF
TRBJ1-1,TRBV28,.,.,TGTGCCAGCAGCAAAGATCTAACTGAAGCTTTCTTT,CASSKDLTEAFF
TRBJ1-5,TRBV7-9,.,.,TGTGCCAGCAGCTTGGGGGACTGGGGAAAGCCCCAGCATTTT,CASSLGDWGKPQHF
TRBJ2-7,TRBV19,.,TRBD1,TGTGCCAGTAGTATCGGACCCTCCGGGACAGGGGTTTACTACGAGCAGTACTTC,CASSIGPSGTGVYYEQYF
TRBJ2-7,TRBV4-2,few,TRBD2,TGTGCCAGCAGCCAAGGAACTAGCGGGAGCATCTACGAGCAGTACTTC,CASSQGTSGSIYEQYF
TRBJ1-1,TRBV24-1,.,.,TGTGCCACCAGCAATCCTCTCGGTGAAGCTTTCTTT,CATSNPLGEAFF
TRBJ1-4,TRBV19,.,TRBD1,TGTGCCAGTAGTACCGCTGGGACAGGGGCCGAAAAACTGTTTTTT,CASSTAGTGAEKLFF
TRBJ2-7,TRBV2,few,.,TGTGCCAGCAGGGGGGCCGTCGCCGCCTACGAGCAGTACTTC,CASRGAVAAYEQYF
TRBJ1-1,TRBV20-1,.,.,TGCAGTGCTAGTCCAGTGAAAGGGGCGGTGAACACTGAAGCTTTCTTT,CSASPVKGAVNTEAFF